This T cell receptor beta chain originates from a study of cytomegalovirus exposure and HLA in healthy donors. Germline CDR1 reads MDHEN; CDR2 reads SYDVKM. V dropped 2 bases and J dropped 1; count of bases not matched to a gene: 12. This CDR3 spans 18 amino acids. A multiplex PCR was run with 60 Vbeta primers and 13 Jbeta primers. The protocol was immunoSEQ multiplex PCR, while the TCRdb copy is restricted to in-frame clones and leaves out a portion. The sample shows about 110,000 clones, around 80% of them seen only once. Study findings and constraints: Cytomegalovirus status was reportedly diagnosed by the classifier with high specificity and sensitivity.

This clone was counted only a few times. Antigen unknown. The rearrangement uses TRBV28 and TRBJ2-7; 9 bases agree with TRBD2. The TCR sequence derives from a man aged 30 to 39 in good health and CMV-seropositive. Source material: PBMCs. CDR3 nucleotides: TGTGCCAGCAGTTTAAGTCCGCGGGGGGGCGTGGGATCCTACGAGCAGTACTTC. It yields the protein CASSLSPRGGVGSYEQYF.